These 23 T cell receptor beta chains came from one sample sequenced in a study of T-cell memory formation after mild COVID-19. TCRdb analysed the 5' RACE reads with MiXCR anew, one entry per CDR3 protein. Of roughly 310,000 distinct CDR3 sequences listed, roughly 15% are singletons. Sequenced sample: PBMCs or a T cell subset sorted from them (not recorded which). These receptors originate from a young man who had mild COVID-19 (a few samples of this study predate the infection). Cell type and time point are not known.

This clonotype was observed a few times. The V call is TRBV7-3, the J call TRBJ2-3; D may match TRBD1 or TRBD2 (5 bases each). Germline assignment: CDR1 SGHTA and CDR2 FQGTGA. V dropped 2 bases and J dropped 2 bases, with 17 bases sitting between them. This CDR3 has 17 amino acids. CDR3 nucleotide sequence: TGTGCCAGCAGCTTAGGGGTGGGACGCCCTACCACAGATACGCAGTATTTT. This translates into CASSLGVGRPTTDTQYF.

The chain links TRBV5-1 to TRBJ2-2; the D gene is possibly TRBD1 (6 bases). CDR3 size: 13 residues. CDR1 is SGHRS and CDR2 is YFSETQ in the germline V gene. Trimming pared 7 bases from V and 3 bases from J, leaving 10 bases between. The CDR3, as DNA: TGCGCCAGCCGGGACATCGACACCGGGGAGCTGTTTTTT. Protein: CASRDIDTGELFF.

The chain has TRBV6-2 or TRBV6-3 and TRBJ1-5; D uncertain. V was clipped by 7 bases and J by 0 bases, with 10 bases between them. The CDR3 loop spans 14 amino acids. The V gene's germline CDR1 is MNHEY and CDR2 SVGEGT. Here the CDR3 reads CASKRHGSNQPQHF. CDR3 DNA sequence: TGTGCCAGCAAAAGGCACGGTAGCAATCAGCCCCAGCATTTT.

This clonotype was seen a handful of times. The V call is TRBV7-2, the J call TRBJ1-1; 8 bases map to TRBD1. V shed 3 bases, J shed 3 bases, and the junction held 6 bases outside the gene matches. Germline assignment: CDR1 SGHTA and CDR2 FQGNSA. The CDR3 contains 15 residues. The CDR3 DNA sequence: TGTGCCAGCAGCTTCCAGGGGGCACGTTACACTGAAGCTTTCTTT. This sequence encodes CASSFQGARYTEAFF.

The chain is built from TRBV7-9 and TRBJ1-2; no clear D gene. V lost 1 base and J lost 8, with 8 bases in between. CDR1 and CDR2 (germline): SEHNR, FQNEAQ (reference sequence). The CDR3 extends over 12 amino acids. The chain's CDR3 is CASSLEMRGYTF. CDR3 coding DNA: TGTGCCAGCAGCTTAGAAATGAGGGGCTACACCTTC.

This clonotype was observed a handful of times. The chain joins TRBV5-1 to TRBJ1-3; the D is unclear. The CDR3 has 15 amino acids. V lost 4 bases and J lost 0, with 11 bases in between. CDR1 SGHRS and CDR2 YFSETQ come from the germline V gene. The CDR3 is CASSANHNSGNTIYF. CDR3 nucleotide sequence: TGCGCCAGCAGCGCCAACCATAACTCTGGAAACACCATATATTTT.

The chain employs TRBV4-1 and TRBJ2-7; weak D call: TRBD1 (6 bases). The CDR3 is 13 residues long. Germline values: CDR1 MGHRA, CDR2 YSYEKL. V gave up 4 bases and J gave up 3 bases, with 10 bases separating them. The CDR3 protein is CASSLRTVYEQYF. CDR3 in DNA: TGCGCCAGCAGCCTGCGGACAGTCTACGAGCAGTACTTC.

The CDR3 sequence: CASSYPASGGPEDQIRSYF. The CDR3 bases are TGTGCCAGCAGTTACCCAGCTAGCGGGGGGCCGGAGGATCAGATACGCAGTTATTTT. The chain has TRBV6-2 or TRBV6-3 and TRBJ2-3; 11 bases are a match to TRBD2. CDR3 size: 19 residues. With V trimmed by 2 bases and J by 15 bases, 25 bases remained unmatched. Per germline, CDR1 MNHEY and CDR2 SVGEGT.

This chain uses TRBV18 with TRBJ1-6, with D possibly matching TRBD1 (5 bases). CDR3 length equals 14 residues. Trimming removed 2 bases from V and 10 bases from J, with 12 bases in between. Per the germline V gene, CDR1 is KGHSH and CDR2 is LQKENI. The CDR3 reads CASSPGGDDSPLHF. The CDR3 region has the DNA TGTGCCAGCTCACCAGGGGGAGATGACTCACCCCTCCACTTT.

CDR3 DNA: TGTGCCAGCAGTTTGTGGGGGGGCGCAGAAGCTTTCTTT. Its protein is CASSLWGGAEAFF. V is TRBV12-3 or TRBV12-4 and J is TRBJ1-1, with D perhaps TRBD1 (6 bases). The ends were cut back, 3 bases at V and 8 bases at J, with 13 bases in the middle. The CDR3 is 13 amino acids.

V and J are TRBV7-2 and TRBJ2-7, with TRBD1 matching 9 bases. V dropped 1 base and J dropped 2; count of bases not matched to a gene: 9. This CDR3 region has 17 residues. Germline V gene data show CDR1 as SGHTA and CDR2 as FQGNSA. The CDR3 DNA is TGTGCCAGCAGCTTAGTTCTCACAGGGGGCTCAACCTACGAGCAGTACTTC. Protein sequence: CASSLVLTGGSTYEQYF.

This clonotype was detected only a few times. The genes are TRBV9 and TRBJ2-3, with unresolved D. CDR3 length: 15 amino acids. Trimming removed 3 bases from V and 0 bases from J, with 11 bases in between. Germline V gene data show CDR1 as SGDLS and CDR2 as YYNGEE. CDR3 amino acids: CASSARSWSTDTQYF. The CDR3 DNA is TGTGCCAGCAGCGCCCGAAGCTGGAGCACAGATACGCAGTATTTT.

This clonotype came up a few times. The chain recombines TRBV20-1 with TRBJ2-1, with D tentatively TRBD1 (6 bases). The CDR3 has 15 residues. V shed 5 bases and J shed 6 bases, with 20 bases lying between them. Germline V gene sequence: CDR1 DFQATT, CDR2 SNEGSKA (reference sequence). The DNA for the CDR3 is TGCAGTGCTCGCGTTCGGACAGTGGCTCGCAATGAGCAGTTCTTC. Translating gives CSARVRTVARNEQFF.

This clonotype was seen more than once but under ten times. The gene calls are TRBV28 and TRBJ1-5; 8 bases agree with TRBD1. The CDR3 covers 14 residues. V lost 5 bases, J lost 7 bases, and 7 bases stayed unmatched. The germline gives CDR1 MDHEN, CDR2 SYDVKM. The CDR3 protein is CASSTGQGAQPQHF. In DNA form, the CDR3 reads TGTGCCAGCAGTACTGGACAGGGTGCACAGCCCCAGCATTTT. The full variable domain, with the rest looked up from reference TRBV28 and TRBJ1-5, is DVKVTQSSRYLVKRTGEKVFLECVQDMDHENMFWYRQDPGLGLRLIYFSYDVKMKEKGDIPEGYSVSREKKERFSLILESASTNQTSMYLCASSTGQGAQPQHFGDGTRLSIL.

This chain joins TRBV20-1 and TRBJ1-1; 9 bases match TRBD1. The junction had 13 bases not matched to a gene; V was cut back by 3 bases and J by 5 bases. Per the germline V gene, CDR1 is DFQATT and CDR2 is SNEGSKA (reference sequence). The CDR3 has 16 amino acids. This chain's CDR3 is CSARGIQGAEGTEAFF. The CDR3 nucleotides read TGCAGTGCTAGGGGGATACAGGGGGCGGAGGGGACTGAAGCTTTCTTT.

This clonotype occurred a few times. The chain joins TRBV24-1 to TRBJ2-5, with D perhaps matching TRBD1 or TRBD2 (6 bases each). Germline V CDR1 and CDR2: KGHDR, SFDVKD. Deletions cut 6 bases from V and 5 bases from J, with 12 bases between. The CDR3 contains 13 residues. Here the CDR3 DNA reads TGTGCCACCAGTCGGGGGCAGGGCGAGACCCAGTACTTC. The encoded protein is CATSRGQGETQYF.

The chain joins TRBV27 to TRBJ2-2, with D possibly TRBD1 on 6 matching bases. The germline gives CDR1 MNHEY, CDR2 SMNVEV (reference sequence). Deletions cut 5 bases from V and 6 bases from J, with 13 bases between. The CDR3 contains 14 residues. CDR3 bases: TGTGCCAGCAGTGACGCCAGGGGTTCCGGGGAGCTGTTTTTT. It codes for CASSDARGSGELFF.

The chain couples TRBV7-6 to TRBJ2-5; 14 bases line up with TRBD2. Germline V gene data show CDR1 as SGHVS and CDR2 as FNYEAQ. The CDR3 loop spans 17 amino acids. Losses at the gene ends were 0 bases for V and 7 bases for J; bases not matched to a gene: 7. CDR3 region: CASSLAGLAGAHGTQYF. In nucleotides, the CDR3 is TGTGCCAGCAGCTTAGCGGGACTAGCGGGGGCCCATGGGACCCAGTACTTC.

J is TRBJ2-2 and V is TRBV11-3, with TRBD2 as a possible D gene (6 bases). This CDR3 has 14 residues. Trimming cost V 5 bases and J 7 bases, with 14 bases left between them. Germline V gives CDR1 SGHNT, CDR2 YENEEA. The CDR3 spells CASSPGGSFGELFF. CDR3 DNA: TGTGCCAGCAGCCCCGGGGGAAGCTTCGGGGAGCTGTTTTTT.

This clonotype occurred many times. CDR3 coding DNA: TGTGCCAGCAGTCTCAGTACTTCTGGGGCCAACGTCCTGACTTTC. As protein: CASSLSTSGANVLTF. The chain carries TRBV12-3 or TRBV12-4 and TRBJ2-6, with no clear D. The germline V and J ends were trimmed by 5 bases and 1 base, with 9 bases remaining between them. CDR3 size: 15 residues.

This clonotype was counted only a few times. This chain uses TRBV10-1 with TRBJ2-3, with D perhaps TRBD2 (6 bases). CDR3 length: 17 amino acids. V lost 6 bases and J lost 2, with 21 bases in between. Germline V gene lookup returns CDR1 WNHNN and CDR2 SYGVQD (reference sequence). The DNA of the CDR3 is TGCGCCAGCAGCCCCGGGTGGGGGACTGTGGCCACAGATACGCAGTATTTT. Translated: CASSPGWGTVATDTQYF.

This clonotype was observed a handful of times. This chain joins TRBV5-1 and TRBJ2-1; 12 nucleotides agree with TRBD1. The CDR3 totals 14 residues. After removal of 4 bases from V and 8 bases from J, the junction contained 4 bases not matched to a gene. Germline CDR1 SGHRS, CDR2 YFSETQ. The DNA of the CDR3 is TGCGCCAGCAGCAGCGGGACAGGGGGCTATGAGCAGTTCTTC. Amino acid sequence: CASSSGTGGYEQFF.

This clonotype was seen a handful of times. This chain joins TRBV6-6 and TRBJ2-2; no definite D call. The CDR3 is made up of 12 amino acids. Trimming took off 6 bases at V and 6 bases at J, with 8 bases between the two ends. Germline V CDR1 and CDR2: MNHNY, SVGAGI (reference sequence). CDR3 sequence: CASSQRAGELFF. The CDR3 bases are TGTGCCAGCAGCCAGAGAGCCGGGGAGCTGTTTTTT.